The rows below give T cell receptor beta chains drawn from one sample of a study of T cells in Graves' hyperthyroidism and ophthalmopathy. TCRdb re-derived calls from the multiplex PCR reads in MiXCR, one entry per CDR3 protein. The sample consists of approximately 220,000 distinct CDR3 sequences, around 20% of them appearing once. Input material: blood. The receptors stem from a man in his forties with Graves' hyperthyroidism. Each CDR3 is given with its conserved first and last residue. D genes are given only for firm matches. The size entry is marked missing in some rows and otherwise reads once, few, many or a size class.

clone size: many
V gene: TRBV27
J gene: TRBJ2-5
D gene: TRBD2
CDR3 DNA: TGTGCCAGCAGGCGACTAGCGGGGGGTCCAGAGACCCAGTACTTC
CDR3 protein: CASRRLAGGPETQYF

clone size: -
V gene: TRBV7-2
J gene: TRBJ2-2
D gene: TRBD1
CDR3 DNA: TGTGCCAGCAGCCCCCGGACAGGCTACACCGGGGAGCTGTTTTTT
CDR3 protein: CASSPRTGYTGELFF

clone size: few
V gene: TRBV7-2
J gene: TRBJ1-2
D gene: -
CDR3 DNA: TGTGCCAGCAGCTTAGTGGGCAGTGCTAACTATGGCTACACCTTC
CDR3 protein: CASSLVGSANYGYTF

clone size: -
V gene: TRBV7-6
J gene: TRBJ2-1
D gene: TRBD2
CDR3 DNA: TGTGCCAGCAGCATAGAAGCGGGAGCTTGGAATGAGCAGTTCTTC
CDR3 protein: CASSIEAGAWNEQFF

clone size: -
V gene: TRBV4-2
J gene: TRBJ2-1
D gene: TRBD2
CDR3 DNA: TGTGCCAGCAGCCAAGTTGGACTAGCGGGGTATGAGCAGTTCTTC
CDR3 protein: CASSQVGLAGYEQFF

clone size: -
V gene: TRBV24-1
J gene: TRBJ2-2
D gene: -
CDR3 DNA: TGTGCCACCTCTTTGGCCGGGCTGAACACCGGGGAGCTGTTTTTT
CDR3 protein: CATSLAGLNTGELFF

clone size: -
V gene: TRBV5-4
J gene: TRBJ2-3
D gene: TRBD2
CDR3 DNA: TGTGCCAGCAGCCAACCTAGCGGGGGGTCCACAGATACGCAGTATTTT
CDR3 protein: CASSQPSGGSTDTQYF

clone size: -
V gene: TRBV4-2
J gene: TRBJ2-7
D gene: -
CDR3 DNA: TGTGCCAGCAGCGTAAACACTTTCTCCTACGAGCAGTACTTC
CDR3 protein: CASSVNTFSYEQYF

clone size: many
V gene: TRBV30
J gene: TRBJ2-5
D gene: -
CDR3 DNA: TGTGCCTGGAGCGGCCCCCGGGGGTTGGAGACCCAGTACTTC
CDR3 protein: CAWSGPRGLETQYF

clone size: many
V gene: TRBV7-9
J gene: TRBJ2-3
D gene: -
CDR3 DNA: TGTGCCAGCAGCTACCGCCCCACAGATACGCAGTATTTT
CDR3 protein: CASSYRPTDTQYF

clone size: -
V gene: TRBV28
J gene: TRBJ2-2
D gene: TRBD1
CDR3 DNA: TGTGCCAGCGCCCAGACAGGGGTAAACACCGGGGAGCTGTTTTTT
CDR3 protein: CASAQTGVNTGELFF

clone size: many
V gene: TRBV11-2
J gene: TRBJ1-2
D gene: TRBD1
CDR3 DNA: TGTGCCAGCAGCTTAGAAGGACAGGGGGGATATGGCTACACCTTC
CDR3 protein: CASSLEGQGGYGYTF

clone size: -
V gene: TRBV7-2
J gene: TRBJ2-5
D gene: -
CDR3 DNA: TGTGCCAGCAGCTTAGCGGTCGGACAGAAAGAGACCCAGTACTTC
CDR3 protein: CASSLAVGQKETQYF

clone size: few
V gene: TRBV10-3
J gene: TRBJ2-5
D gene: -
CDR3 DNA: TGTGCCATCAGTGAGTCGTCCAAAGAGACCCAGTACTTC
CDR3 protein: CAISESSKETQYF

clone size: few
V gene: TRBV6-1
J gene: TRBJ1-6
D gene: -
CDR3 DNA: TGTGCCAGCAGAGACCTCCAGGGCGTTATTTCACCCCTCCACTTT
CDR3 protein: CASRDLQGVISPLHF

clone size: few
V gene: TRBV5-1
J gene: TRBJ2-2
D gene: -
CDR3 DNA: TGCGCCAGCAGCTCACACACCGGGGAGCTGTTTTTT
CDR3 protein: CASSSHTGELFF

clone size: -
V gene: TRBV19
J gene: TRBJ1-1
D gene: TRBD1
CDR3 DNA: TGTGCCAGTAGTAAAGGACAGGGTCTCGGCACTGAAGCTTTCTTT
CDR3 protein: CASSKGQGLGTEAFF

clone size: -
V gene: TRBV11-2
J gene: TRBJ2-5
D gene: -
CDR3 DNA: TGTGCCAGCAGTGGGACTCATCAAGATACCCAGTACTTC
CDR3 protein: CASSGTHQDTQYF

clone size: -
V gene: TRBV6-2/TRBV6-3
J gene: TRBJ1-6
D gene: TRBD1
CDR3 DNA: TGTGCCAGCAGTTACACGGACAGGGAGCTCTCCTATAATTCACCCCTCCACTTT
CDR3 protein: CASSYTDRELSYNSPLHF

clone size: -
V gene: TRBV5-1
J gene: TRBJ2-2
D gene: TRBD2
CDR3 DNA: TGCGCCAGCAGCTTGCACGGGGGGGCGGACACCGGGGAGCTGTTTTTT
CDR3 protein: CASSLHGGADTGELFF

clone size: -
V gene: TRBV6-1
J gene: TRBJ1-4
D gene: -
CDR3 DNA: TGTGCCAGCAGTGAACTGGGGCAGGGTCGCGATGAAAAACTGTTTTTT
CDR3 protein: CASSELGQGRDEKLFF

clone size: many
V gene: TRBV20-1
J gene: TRBJ2-7
D gene: TRBD2
CDR3 DNA: TGCAGTGCTAGAGACCCTAGCGGGGTCCGCTACGAGCAGTACTTC
CDR3 protein: CSARDPSGVRYEQYF

clone size: -
V gene: TRBV11-2
J gene: TRBJ1-1
D gene: TRBD1
CDR3 DNA: TGTGCCAGCAGCCCAGGGACAGTTAAGGGAGCTTTCTTT
CDR3 protein: CASSPGTVKGAFF

clone size: many
V gene: TRBV11-2
J gene: TRBJ1-2
D gene: -
CDR3 DNA: TGTGCCAGCAGGGGAGCTACGAGGGCTGGCTACACCTTC
CDR3 protein: CASRGATRAGYTF

clone size: many
V gene: TRBV28
J gene: TRBJ1-1
D gene: -
CDR3 DNA: TGTGCCAGCACCAGAGGGGGGGCGGTCACTGAAGCTTTCTTT
CDR3 protein: CASTRGGAVTEAFF

clone size: many
V gene: TRBV9
J gene: TRBJ1-1
D gene: -
CDR3 DNA: TGTGCCAGCAGCGTAGGGGGTTTGACTGAAGCTTTCTTT
CDR3 protein: CASSVGGLTEAFF

clone size: many
V gene: TRBV6-5
J gene: TRBJ2-1
D gene: -
CDR3 DNA: TGTGCCAGCAGTTACGCCCTAGCAGGCGCTGAGCAGTTCTTC
CDR3 protein: CASSYALAGAEQFF

clone size: -
V gene: TRBV5-4
J gene: TRBJ1-1
D gene: -
CDR3 DNA: TGTGCCAGCAGCATCGGACCTGTCGAAGCTTTCTTT
CDR3 protein: CASSIGPVEAFF

clone size: -
V gene: TRBV18
J gene: TRBJ2-7
D gene: -
CDR3 DNA: TGTGCCAGCTCACCAAACGGATTCTACGAGCAGTACTTC
CDR3 protein: CASSPNGFYEQYF

clone size: many
V gene: TRBV6-2/TRBV6-3
J gene: TRBJ2-3
D gene: -
CDR3 DNA: TGTGCCAGCAGTTACCCCGGGTCAACAGATACGCAGTATTTT
CDR3 protein: CASSYPGSTDTQYF

clone size: -
V gene: TRBV15
J gene: TRBJ2-3
D gene: -
CDR3 DNA: TGTGCCACCAGCAGCGACCGAGGGGATACGCAGTATTTT
CDR3 protein: CATSSDRGDTQYF

clone size: -
V gene: TRBV5-6
J gene: TRBJ2-7
D gene: TRBD1
CDR3 DNA: TGTGCCAGCAACCCTTATGGGACAGGGCTTATCGAGCAGTACTTC
CDR3 protein: CASNPYGTGLIEQYF

clone size: few
V gene: TRBV19
J gene: TRBJ1-6
D gene: TRBD1
CDR3 DNA: TGTGCCAGTAAGCCGGGACAGAAGGGTTCACCCCTCCACTTT
CDR3 protein: CASKPGQKGSPLHF

clone size: -
V gene: TRBV19
J gene: TRBJ2-7
D gene: -
CDR3 DNA: TGTGCCAGTAGTCAGCAGGGGGGCTCCTACGGGCAGTACTTC
CDR3 protein: CASSQQGGSYGQYF

clone size: once
V gene: TRBV3-1
J gene: TRBJ2-5
D gene: TRBD1
CDR3 DNA: TGTGCCAGCAGCCGGGCAGGGGGCGGAGAGACCCAGTACTTC
CDR3 protein: CASSRAGGGETQYF

clone size: many
V gene: TRBV7-8
J gene: TRBJ2-3
D gene: -
CDR3 DNA: TGTGCCAGCAGCTTAGTACAGGGAGCGGATACGCAGTATTTT
CDR3 protein: CASSLVQGADTQYF

clone size: many
V gene: TRBV11-2
J gene: TRBJ2-7
D gene: -
CDR3 DNA: TGTGCCAGCAGCTTTACATACGAGCAGTACTTC
CDR3 protein: CASSFTYEQYF

clone size: many
V gene: TRBV7-6
J gene: TRBJ2-7
D gene: TRBD1
CDR3 DNA: TGTGCCAGCAGCCTTGGACAGGACTCCTACGAGCAGTACTTC
CDR3 protein: CASSLGQDSYEQYF

clone size: -
V gene: TRBV2
J gene: TRBJ2-2
D gene: TRBD2
CDR3 DNA: TGTGCCAGCAGTGAGGGGGGGGGACTAGGGACTCGGACCGGGGAGCTGTTTTTT
CDR3 protein: CASSEGGGLGTRTGELFF

clone size: large
V gene: TRBV2
J gene: TRBJ2-2
D gene: TRBD1
CDR3 DNA: TGTGCCAGCAGTTTGACAGGGTCATCGGGGGAGCTGTTTTTT
CDR3 protein: CASSLTGSSGELFF

clone size: many
V gene: TRBV28
J gene: TRBJ1-5
D gene: -
CDR3 DNA: TGTGCCAGCAGTAGATGGGACCGAGGGGGTGGCAATCAGCCCCAGCATTTT
CDR3 protein: CASSRWDRGGGNQPQHF